The T cell receptor beta chain described here comes from a study of blood T cells in healthy people across ages. This CDR3 contains 14 residues. CDR1 and CDR2 (germline): DFQATT, SNEGSKA (reference sequence). With 3 bases clipped from V and 2 bases from J, the junction kept 3 bases outside the gene matches. The use of a sample-barcoded 5' primer and a J-beta primer mix characterized a second PCR of about 7 to 12 cycles. TCRdb passed the 5' RACE reads through MiXCR, listing each CDR3 protein once. The data hold approximately 360,000 distinct CDR3 sequences, with over 45% observed a single time. A note on this clonotype: The antigen is not known.

Every donor gave 8 to 10 milliliters of peripheral blood. Researchers isolated at least 6.5 million PBMCs per sample. The study, taken as a whole, reports: For the donors, CMV status was unknown and possibly confounded expanded clonotype changes. The recorded TCR beta diversity per million T cells decreased in a roughly linear manner with age.

V gene TRBV20-1 combines with J gene TRBJ2-2, with 7 nucleotides matching TRBD2. This receptor was taken from a man in his sixties in good health. The sample consisted of blood. The CDR3 coding sequence is TGCAGTGCTAGTCCTAGCGGAAACACCGGGGAGCTGTTTTTT. As protein: CSASPSGNTGELFF.